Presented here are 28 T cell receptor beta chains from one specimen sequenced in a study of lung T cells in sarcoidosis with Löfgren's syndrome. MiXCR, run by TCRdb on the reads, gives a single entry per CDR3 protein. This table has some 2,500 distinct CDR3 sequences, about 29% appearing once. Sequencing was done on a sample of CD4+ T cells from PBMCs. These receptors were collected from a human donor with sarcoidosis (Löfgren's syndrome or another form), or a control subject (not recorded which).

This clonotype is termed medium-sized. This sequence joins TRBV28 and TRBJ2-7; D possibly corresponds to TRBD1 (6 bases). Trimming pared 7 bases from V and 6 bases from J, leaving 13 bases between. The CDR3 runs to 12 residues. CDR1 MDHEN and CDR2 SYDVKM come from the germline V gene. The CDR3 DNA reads TGTGCCAGCAAGGACAGACGACCCGAGCAGTACTTC. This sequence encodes CASKDRRPEQYF. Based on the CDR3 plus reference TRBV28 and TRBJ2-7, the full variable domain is DVKVTQSSRYLVKRTGEKVFLECVQDMDHENMFWYRQDPGLGLRLIYFSYDVKMKEKGDIPEGYSVSREKKERFSLILESASTNQTSMYLCASKDRRPEQYFGPGTRLTVT.

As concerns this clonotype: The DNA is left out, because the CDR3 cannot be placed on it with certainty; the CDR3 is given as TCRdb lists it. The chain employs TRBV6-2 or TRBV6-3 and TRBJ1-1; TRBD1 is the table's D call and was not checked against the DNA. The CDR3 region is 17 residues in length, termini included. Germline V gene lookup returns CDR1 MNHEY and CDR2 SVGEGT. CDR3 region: CASKRLLSGGFGTGAIF.

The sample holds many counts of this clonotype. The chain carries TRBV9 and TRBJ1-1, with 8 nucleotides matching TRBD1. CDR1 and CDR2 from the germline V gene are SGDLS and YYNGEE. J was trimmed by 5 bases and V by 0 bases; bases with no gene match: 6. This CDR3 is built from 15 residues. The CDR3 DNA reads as TGTGCCAGCAGCGTAGAGGCAGGGGGCAGAACTGAAGCTTTCTTT. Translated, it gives CASSVEAGGRTEAFF.

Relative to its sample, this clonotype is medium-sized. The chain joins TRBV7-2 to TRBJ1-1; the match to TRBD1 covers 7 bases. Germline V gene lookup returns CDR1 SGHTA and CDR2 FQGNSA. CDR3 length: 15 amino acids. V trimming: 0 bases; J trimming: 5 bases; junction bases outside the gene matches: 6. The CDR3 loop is CASSLAMQGGTEAFF. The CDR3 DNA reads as TGTGCCAGCAGCTTAGCAATGCAGGGGGGGACTGAAGCTTTCTTT.

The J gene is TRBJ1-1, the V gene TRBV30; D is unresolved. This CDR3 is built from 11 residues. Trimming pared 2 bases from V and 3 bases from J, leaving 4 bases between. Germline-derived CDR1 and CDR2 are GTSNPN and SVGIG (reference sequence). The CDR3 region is CAWSRDTEAFF. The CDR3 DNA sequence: TGTGCCTGGAGTCGGGACACTGAAGCTTTCTTT.

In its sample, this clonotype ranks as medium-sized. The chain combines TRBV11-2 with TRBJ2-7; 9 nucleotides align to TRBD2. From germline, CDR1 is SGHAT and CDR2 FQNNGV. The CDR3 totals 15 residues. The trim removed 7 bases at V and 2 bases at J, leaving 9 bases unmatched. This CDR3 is CASTQSSGTTYEQYF. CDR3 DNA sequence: TGTGCCAGCACCCAGTCTAGCGGGACCACCTACGAGCAGTACTTC.

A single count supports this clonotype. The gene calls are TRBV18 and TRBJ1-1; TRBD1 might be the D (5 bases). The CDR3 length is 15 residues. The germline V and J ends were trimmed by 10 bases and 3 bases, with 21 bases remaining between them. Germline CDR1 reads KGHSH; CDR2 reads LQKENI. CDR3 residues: CANSYQSRGDTEAFF. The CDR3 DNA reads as TGTGCCAACTCGTACCAGTCGAGGGGAGACACTGAAGCTTTCTTT. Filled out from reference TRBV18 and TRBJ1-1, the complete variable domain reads NAGVMQNPRHLVRRRGQEARLRCSPMKGHSHVYWYRQLPEEGLKFMVYLQKENIIDESGMPKERFSAEFPKEGPSILRIQQVVRGDSAAYFCANSYQSRGDTEAFFGQGTRLTVV.

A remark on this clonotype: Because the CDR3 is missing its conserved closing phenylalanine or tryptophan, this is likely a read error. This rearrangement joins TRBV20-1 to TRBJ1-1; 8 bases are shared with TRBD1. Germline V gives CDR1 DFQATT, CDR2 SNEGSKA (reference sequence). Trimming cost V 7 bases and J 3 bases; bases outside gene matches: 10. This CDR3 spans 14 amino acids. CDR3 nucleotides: TGCAGTGATAGGCCGCTGACAGGGGACACTGAAGCTTTCCTT. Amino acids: CSDRPLTGDTEAFL.

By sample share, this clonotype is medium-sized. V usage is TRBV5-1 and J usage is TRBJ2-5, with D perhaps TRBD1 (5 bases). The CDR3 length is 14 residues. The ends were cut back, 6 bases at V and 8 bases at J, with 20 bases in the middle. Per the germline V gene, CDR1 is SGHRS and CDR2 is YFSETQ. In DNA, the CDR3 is TGCGCCAGCACCCGCAGGGCCTCGAGTGAAACCCAGTACTTC. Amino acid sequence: CASTRRASSETQYF. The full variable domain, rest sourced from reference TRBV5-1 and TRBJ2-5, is KAGVTQTPRYLIKTRGQQVTLSCSPISGHRSVSWYQQTPGQGLQFLFEYFSETQRNKGNFPGRFSGRQFSNSRSEMNVSTLELGDSALYLCASTRRASSETQYFGPGTRLLVL.

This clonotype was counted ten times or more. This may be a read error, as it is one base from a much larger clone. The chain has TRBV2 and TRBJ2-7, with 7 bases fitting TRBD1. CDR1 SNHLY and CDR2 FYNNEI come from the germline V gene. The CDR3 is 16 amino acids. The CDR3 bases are TGTGCCAGCAGTGAAGCGCTTGGGGACAGTTCCTACGAGCAGCACTTC. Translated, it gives CASSEALGDSSYEQHF.

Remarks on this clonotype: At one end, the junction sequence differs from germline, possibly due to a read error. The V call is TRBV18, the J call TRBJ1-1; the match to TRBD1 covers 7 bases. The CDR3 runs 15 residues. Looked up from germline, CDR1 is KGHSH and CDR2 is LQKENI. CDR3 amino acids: CASSPPKGGNTKAFF. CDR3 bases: TGCGCCAGCTCACCACCGAAAGGGGGCAACACTAAAGCTTTCTTT.

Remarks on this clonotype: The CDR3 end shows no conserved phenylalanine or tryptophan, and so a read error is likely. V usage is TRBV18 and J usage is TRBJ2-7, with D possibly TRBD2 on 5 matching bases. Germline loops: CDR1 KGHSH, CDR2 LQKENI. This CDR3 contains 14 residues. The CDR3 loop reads CASSPLRASYGQYL. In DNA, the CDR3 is TGTGCCAGCTCACCTTTGCGGGCCTCCTACGGGCAGTACCTC.

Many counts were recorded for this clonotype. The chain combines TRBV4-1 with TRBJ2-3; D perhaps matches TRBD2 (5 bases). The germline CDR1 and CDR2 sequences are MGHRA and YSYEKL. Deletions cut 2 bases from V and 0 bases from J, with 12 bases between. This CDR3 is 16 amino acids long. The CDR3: CASSQMDLISTDTQYF. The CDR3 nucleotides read TGCGCCAGCAGCCAAATGGACTTGATTAGCACAGATACGCAGTATTTT.

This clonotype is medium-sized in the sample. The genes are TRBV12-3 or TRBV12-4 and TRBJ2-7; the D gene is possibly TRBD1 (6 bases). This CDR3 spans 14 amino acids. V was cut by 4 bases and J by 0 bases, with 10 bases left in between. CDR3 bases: TGTGCCAGCAGTTACAGGGTTTTCTCCTACGAGCAGTACTTC. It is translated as CASSYRVFSYEQYF.

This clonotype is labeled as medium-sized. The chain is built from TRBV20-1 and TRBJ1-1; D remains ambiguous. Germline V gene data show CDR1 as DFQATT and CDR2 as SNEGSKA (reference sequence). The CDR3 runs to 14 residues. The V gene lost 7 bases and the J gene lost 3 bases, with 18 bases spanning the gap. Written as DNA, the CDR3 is TGCAGTGTTCCCCTTGGGTCGACGGACACTGAAGCTTTCTTT. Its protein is CSVPLGSTDTEAFF.

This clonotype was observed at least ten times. This CDR3 is CAIQAGTGAGNTIYF. CDR3 DNA: TGTGCCATTCAGGCCGGGACAGGGGCTGGAAACACCATATATTTT. The chain uses TRBV10-3 and TRBJ1-3; 10 positions match TRBD1. This CDR3 contains 15 residues. The V segment lost 9 bases and the J segment 2 bases; nucleotides outside the gene matches: 7. Per germline, CDR1 ENHRY and CDR2 SYGVKD.

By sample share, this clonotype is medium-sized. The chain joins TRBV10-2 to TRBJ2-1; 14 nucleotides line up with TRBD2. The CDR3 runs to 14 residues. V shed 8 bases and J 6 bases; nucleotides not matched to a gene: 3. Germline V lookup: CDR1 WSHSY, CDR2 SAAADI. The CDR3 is CASRLAGGPNEQFF. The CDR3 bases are TGCGCCAGCCGACTAGCGGGAGGGCCCAATGAGCAGTTCTTC.

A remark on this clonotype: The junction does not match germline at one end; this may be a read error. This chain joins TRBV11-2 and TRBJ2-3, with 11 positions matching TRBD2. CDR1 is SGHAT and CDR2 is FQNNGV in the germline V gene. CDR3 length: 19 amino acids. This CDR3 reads CASRQTPTSGSRFTYTQYF. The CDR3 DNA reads TGTGCCAGCAGACAAACTCCCACTAGCGGGAGTCGTTTCACATATACGCAGTATTTC.

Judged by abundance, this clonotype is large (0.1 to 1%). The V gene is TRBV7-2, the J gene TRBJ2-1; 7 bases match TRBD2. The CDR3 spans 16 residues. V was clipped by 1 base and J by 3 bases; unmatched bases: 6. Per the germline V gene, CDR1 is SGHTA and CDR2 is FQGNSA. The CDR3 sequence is CASSLVRLAVYNEQFF. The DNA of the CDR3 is TGTGCCAGCAGCTTAGTCCGGCTAGCGGTCTACAATGAGCAGTTCTTC.

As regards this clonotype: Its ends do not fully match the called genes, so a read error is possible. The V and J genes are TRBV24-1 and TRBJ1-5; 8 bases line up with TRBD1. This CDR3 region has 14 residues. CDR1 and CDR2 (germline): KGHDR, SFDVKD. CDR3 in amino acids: CATGDGTGRGPQHF. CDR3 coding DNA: TGTGCCACCGGTGACGGGACAGGACGAGGGCCCCAGCATTTT.

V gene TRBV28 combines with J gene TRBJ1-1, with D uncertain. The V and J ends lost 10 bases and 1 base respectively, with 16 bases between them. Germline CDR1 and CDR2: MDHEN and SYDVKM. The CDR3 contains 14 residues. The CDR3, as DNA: TGTGCCAACGGTTCCCCCCCGGCGAACACTGAAGCTTTCTTT. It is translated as CANGSPPANTEAFF.

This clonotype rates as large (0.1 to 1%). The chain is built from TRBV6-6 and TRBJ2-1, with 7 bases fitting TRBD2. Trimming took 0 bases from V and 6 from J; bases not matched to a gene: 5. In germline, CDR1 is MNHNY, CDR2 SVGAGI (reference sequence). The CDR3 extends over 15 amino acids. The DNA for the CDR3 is TGTGCCAGCAGTTACTCCGGACTAGTCCCCAATGAGCAGTTCTTC. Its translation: CASSYSGLVPNEQFF.

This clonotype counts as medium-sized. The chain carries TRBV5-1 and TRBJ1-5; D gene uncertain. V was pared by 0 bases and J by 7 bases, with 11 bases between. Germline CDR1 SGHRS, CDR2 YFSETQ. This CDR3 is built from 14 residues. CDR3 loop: CASSLGHRTQPQHF. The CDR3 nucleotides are TGCGCCAGCAGCTTGGGGCATCGAACGCAGCCCCAGCATTTT.

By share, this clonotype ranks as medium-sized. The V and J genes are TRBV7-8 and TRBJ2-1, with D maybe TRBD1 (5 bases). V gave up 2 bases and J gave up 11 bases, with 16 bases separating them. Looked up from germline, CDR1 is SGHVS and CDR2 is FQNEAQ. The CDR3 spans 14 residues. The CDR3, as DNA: TGTGCCAGCAGCTTACTCGTTGTGACAGTGCAGCAGTTCTTC. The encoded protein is CASSLLVVTVQQFF.

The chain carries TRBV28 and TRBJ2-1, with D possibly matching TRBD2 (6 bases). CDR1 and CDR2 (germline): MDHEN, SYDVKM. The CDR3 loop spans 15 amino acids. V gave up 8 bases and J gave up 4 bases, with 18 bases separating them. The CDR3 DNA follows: TGTGCCAGCGGTGCGGCACTAGCAGTGTACAATGAGCAGTTCTTC. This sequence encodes CASGAALAVYNEQFF.

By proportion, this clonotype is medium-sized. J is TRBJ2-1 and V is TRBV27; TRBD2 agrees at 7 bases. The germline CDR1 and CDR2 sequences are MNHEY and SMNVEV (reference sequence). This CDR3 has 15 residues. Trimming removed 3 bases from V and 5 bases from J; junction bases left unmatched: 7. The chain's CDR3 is CASSFGTIGNNEQFF. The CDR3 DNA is TGTGCCAGCAGTTTTGGGACTATTGGGAACAATGAGCAGTTCTTC.

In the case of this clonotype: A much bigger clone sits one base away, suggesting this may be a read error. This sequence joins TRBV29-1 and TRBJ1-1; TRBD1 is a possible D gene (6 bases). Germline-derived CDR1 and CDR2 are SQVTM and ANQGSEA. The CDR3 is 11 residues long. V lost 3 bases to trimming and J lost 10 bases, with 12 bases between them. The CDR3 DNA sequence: TGCAGCGTTGAGGGGGGGGCCCGAGCTTTCTTT. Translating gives CSVEGGARAFF.

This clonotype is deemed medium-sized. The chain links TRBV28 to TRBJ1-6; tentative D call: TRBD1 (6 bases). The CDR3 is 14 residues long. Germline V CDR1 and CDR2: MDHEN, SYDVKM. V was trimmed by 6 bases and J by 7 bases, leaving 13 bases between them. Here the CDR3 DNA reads TGTGCCAGCAGGAGACAGGCGGAAAATTCACCCCTCCACTTT. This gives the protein CASRRQAENSPLHF.